The 5 T cell receptor beta chains in this list originate from one sample, sequenced in a study of cytomegalovirus exposure and HLA in healthy donors. The repertoire was sequenced with immunoSEQ multiplex PCR; TCRdb's copy has only in-frame clones and lacks some. The sample includes some 270,000 clones, around 86% of them seen just once. Sequencing was done on a sample of PBMCs. The receptors originated from a woman aged 18-30 years in good health and CMV-seronegative.

The chain links TRBV6-1 to TRBJ2-1, with 7 bases lining up with TRBD2. V shed 4 bases and J 10 bases; nucleotides not matched to a gene: 10. From germline, CDR1 is MNHNS and CDR2 SASEGT. The CDR3 has 14 residues. The CDR3 region is CASSGRDPGGEQFF. CDR3 in DNA: TGTGCCAGCAGTGGGCGGGATCCGGGGGGAGAGCAGTTCTTC.

The chain carries TRBV15 and TRBJ2-5; TRBD2 matches 7 bases. Germline V lookup: CDR1 LNHNV, CDR2 YYDKDF (reference sequence). J gave up 5 bases and V 0 bases, and 9 bases lay outside the gene matches. This CDR3 comprises 16 residues. The CDR3 protein is CATSRDQGLDWETQYF. The CDR3 bases are TGTGCCACCAGCAGAGATCAAGGACTAGACTGGGAGACCCAGTACTTC.

The chain has TRBV27 and TRBJ1-2; 7 nucleotides align to TRBD1. This CDR3 has 17 amino acids. CDR1 MNHEY and CDR2 SMNVEV come from the germline V gene (reference sequence). The V gene end was trimmed by 0 bases and the J gene end by 5 bases; junction bases not matched to a gene: 12. In DNA form, the CDR3 reads TGTGCCAGCAGTTTATCGTACACAGGGGTCCCCTGGTATGGCTACACCTTC. This encodes CASSLSYTGVPWYGYTF.

A single count supports this clone. The J gene is TRBJ2-7, the V gene TRBV27, with D possibly TRBD2 on 6 matching bases. CDR3 size: 14 residues. V lost 1 base to trimming and J lost 9 bases, with 16 bases between them. Germline V CDR1 and CDR2: MNHEY, SMNVEV (reference sequence). The CDR3 region has the DNA TGTGCCAGCAGTTTATACCCCACCACTAGCCGGCAGTACTTC. Translating gives CASSLYPTTSRQYF.

The chain combines TRBV19 with TRBJ1-3; D not resolved. The ends were cut back, 1 base at V and 8 bases at J, with 9 bases in the middle. The CDR3 sequence is 13 residues long. CDR1 is LNHDA, CDR2 SQIVND, per germline (reference sequence). The CDR3 DNA is TGTGCCAGTAGTATAGTCCGGGGAGACACCATATATTTT. This encodes CASSIVRGDTIYF.